The rows below give T cell receptor beta chains drawn from one sample of a study of control samples from healthy donors and cancer patients. The method was immunoSEQ multiplex PCR; TCRdb's version includes in-frame clones alone and lacks a portion of them. The repertoire holds some 160,000 clones, with about 94% as singletons. Sequencing used blood. The source is a woman in her thirties or forties in good health. Each CDR3 is given with its conserved first and last residue. A D gene is named only where the DNA matches it firmly. A clone size is listed for some rows: how often the clone was seen (once, few, many), or a class if it is expanded.

. TRBJ1-1 . TRBV5-5 CASSVQGWVNTEAFF TGTGCCAGCAGCGTACAGGGTTGGGTGAACACTGAAGCTTTCTTT
TRBD1 TRBJ1-2 . TRBV6-5 CASSLDRGQGYTF TGTGCCAGCAGCCTCGACAGGGGCCAGGGCTACACCTTC
. TRBJ1-4 . TRBV5-1 CASSLLGGGEKLFF TGCGCCAGCAGCTTATTAGGGGGTGGGGAAAAACTGTTTTTT
TRBD1 TRBJ2-2 . TRBV15 CATSRGQTNTGELFF TGTGCCACCAGCAGGGGACAGACGAACACCGGGGAGCTGTTTTTT
. TRBJ1-4 once TRBV5-5 CASSLGMAGSNEKLFF TGTGCCAGCAGCTTGGGGATGGCAGGCAGTAATGAAAAACTGTTTTTT
TRBD2 TRBJ2-3 . TRBV4-1 CASSQGGLAGIDTQYF TGCGCCAGCAGCCAAGGTGGACTAGCGGGAATAGATACGCAGTATTTT
TRBD1 TRBJ1-1 . TRBV9 CASSPGQGARTEAFF TGTGCCAGCAGCCCAGGACAGGGGGCGCGGACTGAAGCTTTCTTT
. TRBJ1-2 . TRBV19 CASSTTDPHYGYTF TGTGCCAGTAGTACGACGGACCCCCACTATGGCTACACCTTC
. TRBJ2-3 . TRBV29-1 CSGKVRTDTQYF TGCAGCGGTAAGGTTCGCACAGATACGCAGTATTTT
. TRBJ1-1 . TRBV7-2 CASSPPRTGNTEAFF TGTGCCAGCAGCCCACCTCGGACGGGGAACACTGAAGCTTTCTTT
TRBD1 TRBJ1-4 once TRBV13 CASSLGRDRDEKLFF TGTGCCAGCAGCTTAGGCCGGGACAGGGACGAAAAACTGTTTTTT
. TRBJ2-7 . TRBV19 CASSIKGASSYEQYF TGTGCCAGTAGTATTAAAGGGGCAAGCTCCTACGAGCAGTACTTC
TRBD1 TRBJ1-4 . TRBV7-9 CASSVIGTGNEKLFF TGTGCCAGCAGCGTTATTGGGACAGGGAATGAAAAACTGTTTTTT
TRBD1 TRBJ1-1 . TRBV11-2 CASSPNRGEGTEAFF TGTGCCAGCAGCCCAAACAGGGGAGAGGGCACTGAAGCTTTCTTT
. TRBJ1-1 once TRBV5-1 CASSLAPNTEAFF TGCGCCAGCAGCTTGGCCCCGAACACTGAAGCTTTCTTT
. TRBJ1-5 . TRBV4-3 CASSQDRIRGSPQHF TGCGCCAGCAGCCAAGATCGAATTAGGGGGTCGCCCCAGCATTTT
TRBD1 TRBJ1-5 . TRBV6-1 CASSEAPGTGFPNQPQHF TGTGCCAGCAGTGAAGCGCCCGGGACAGGGTTCCCGAATCAGCCCCAGCATTTT
. TRBJ1-6 . TRBV11-2 CASSLGAGQSPLHF TGTGCCAGCAGCTTGGGAGCAGGGCAATCACCCCTCCACTTT
. TRBJ2-2 . TRBV4-1 CASSHPSRQPSDGELFF TGCGCCAGCAGCCACCCCTCGAGACAGCCTAGTGACGGGGAGCTGTTTTTT
TRBD1 TRBJ1-2 . TRBV15 CATSKGTARGYTF TGTGCCACCAGCAAGGGGACAGCCCGTGGCTACACCTTC
. TRBJ1-5 . TRBV10-3 CAISESGINQPQHF TGTGCCATCAGTGAATCCGGGATCAATCAGCCCCAGCATTTT
TRBD1 TRBJ1-2 once TRBV7-8 CASSTQQGAAAYGYTF TGTGCCAGCAGCACCCAACAGGGGGCAGCCGCCTATGGCTACACCTTC
. TRBJ1-1 once TRBV4-1 CASSPRDDTEAFF TGCGCCAGCAGCCCTCGGGACGACACTGAAGCTTTCTTT
. TRBJ2-7 . TRBV7-9 CASSPPKTGHYEQYF TGTGCCAGCAGCCCCCCGAAGACAGGACACTACGAGCAGTACTTC
TRBD2 TRBJ2-1 . TRBV5-1 CASSGGLAGGYNEQFF TGCGCCAGCAGCGGGGGACTAGCGGGAGGTTACAATGAGCAGTTCTTC
. TRBJ1-2 . TRBV9 CASSVEMGYCTF TGTGCCAGCAGCGTAGAGATGGGGTACTGCACCTTC
TRBD2 TRBJ2-1 once TRBV18 CASSPLTSGSKSNEQFF TGTGCCAGCTCACCATTAACTAGCGGGAGTAAGTCCAATGAGCAGTTCTTC
. TRBJ1-1 . TRBV4-2 CASSQVTGFMNTEAFF TGTGCCAGCAGCCAAGTTACAGGTTTCATGAACACTGAAGCTTTCTTT
. TRBJ2-5 . TRBV28 CASILGTSQAETQYF TGTGCCAGCATCTTAGGCACATCCCAGGCGGAGACCCAGTACTTC
. TRBJ2-1 once TRBV10-3 CAIRGQTKFNEQFF TGTGCCATCAGGGGGCAGACTAAATTTAATGAGCAGTTCTTC
. TRBJ2-2 . TRBV5-1 CASSLAEQPTGELFF TGCGCCAGCAGCTTGGCCGAACAGCCCACCGGGGAGCTGTTTTTT
. TRBJ1-5 . TRBV7-2 CASSLGPWQPQHF TGTGCCAGCAGCTTAGGACCTTGGCAGCCCCAGCATTTT
. TRBJ1-3 . TRBV6-5 CASSYVQESGNTIYF TGTGCCAGCAGTTATGTACAGGAGTCTGGAAACACCATATATTTT
. TRBJ2-7 . TRBV29-1 CSVVEQGGSEQYF TGCAGCGTTGTAGAACAGGGAGGGTCCGAGCAGTACTTC